This TCR beta chain was recovered during a study of T cell responses to AZD1222 COVID-19 vaccine. Clones were read by immunoSEQ multiplex PCR, and TCRdb kept only the in-frame ones, dropping some. Of some 130,000 clones listed, about 91% were seen once; the top ten hold 2.8%. Germline-derived CDR1 and CDR2 are SGHTS and YDEGEE. The CDR3 is 13 amino acids. Trimming left V 0 bases short and J 12 bases short, with 15 bases between. Sequencing was performed on peripheral blood, taken on day 0 of AZD1222 vaccination. The chain combines TRBV5-8 with TRBJ2-5; D unclear. This receptor was taken from an adult in good health. CDR3: CASSLGVRLWEYF. The DNA for the CDR3 is TGTGCCAGCAGCTTGGGAGTGCGCCTCTGGGAGTACTTC.